This T cell receptor (beta chain) was sequenced for a study of regulatory T cells in long-lasting Graves disease. The overall study: In persistent Graves' disease, antithyroid drugs had been taken for over 5 years and TSH receptor antibodies stayed positive. General study results and limits: Less diverse TCR repertoires were seen in persistent Graves' patients than in newly diagnosed ones.

This clonotype appeared a few times. The antigen is undetermined. Germline V CDR1 and CDR2: SQVTM, ANQGSEA. The germline V and J ends were trimmed by 7 bases and 5 bases, with 12 bases remaining between them. This CDR3 spans 12 amino acids. Libraries of TCR beta came from iRepertoire HTBI primers plus Arm-PCR of CDR3 regions. TCRdb reprocessed the multiplex PCR reads via MiXCR and lists one record per CDR3 protein. The table lists approximately 440,000 distinct CDR3 sequences, about a quarter of them singletons. Time point specified: persistent/refractory GD, antithyroid drugs over 5 years with positive TRAb. Extracted PBMC RNA gave rise to the TCR library. A volume of approximately 9 milliliters of peripheral blood was collected in EDTA tubes.

The sequenced sample was peripheral blood mononuclear cells (PBMCs), obtained when the disease was refractory, from a patient treated with antithyroid drugs. The clonotype comes from a female donor with Graves disease. The gene calls are TRBV29-1 and TRBJ1-3; no reliable D call. The CDR3 reads CSARPGRNTIYF. CDR3 nucleotide sequence: TGCAGCGCCCGACCCGGACGAAACACCATATATTTT.